The clone carrying this TCR beta chain was counted between two and nine times. Its antigen is unknown. These data come from a study of T-cell memory formation after mild COVID-19. Background on the study: TCR clusters largely stayed donor specific. Whole-study findings and limits: Clones that contracted from day 15 to 85 had balanced CD4/CD8; later expanders were CD4+ biased. The SARS-CoV-2 specificity of second-wave clones reaching peak at day 37 remained unverified.

The V segment lost 0 bases and the J segment 0 bases; nucleotides outside the gene matches: 2. The CDR3 sequence is 16 residues long. From germline, CDR1 is LGHNA and CDR2 YNFKEQ. Amplification by 5'RACE using constant-segment primers produced TCR alpha and TCR beta cDNA libraries that carried sample barcodes and UMIs. Each CDR3 protein gets one entry after TCRdb re-called the 5' RACE reads with MiXCR. The table records about 400,000 distinct CDR3 sequences, 20% to 25% of them present only once. V usage is TRBV4-2 and J usage is TRBJ1-2; 9 bases fit TRBD1. The clonotype originates from an adult woman who had mild COVID-19 (a few samples of this study predate the infection). Cell type and time point are not known. Material for sequencing was PBMCs or a T cell subset sorted from them (not recorded which). The CDR3 bases are TGTGCCAGCAGCCAAGAGGGACAGGGCGCTAACTATGGCTACACCTTC. Its protein product is CASSQEGQGANYGYTF.